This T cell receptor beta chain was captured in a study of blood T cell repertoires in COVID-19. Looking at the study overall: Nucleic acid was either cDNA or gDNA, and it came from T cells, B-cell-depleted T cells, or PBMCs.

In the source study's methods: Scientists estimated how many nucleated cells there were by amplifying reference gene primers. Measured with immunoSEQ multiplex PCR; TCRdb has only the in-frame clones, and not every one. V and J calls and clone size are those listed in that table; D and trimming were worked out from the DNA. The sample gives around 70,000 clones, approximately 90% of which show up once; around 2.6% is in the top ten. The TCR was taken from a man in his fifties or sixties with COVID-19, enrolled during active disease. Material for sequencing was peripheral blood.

The CDR3 DNA reads as TGTGCCAGCTCACCGACAGGGGGGGACACCGGGGAGCTGTTTTTT. Its translation: CASSPTGGDTGELFF. The V gene is TRBV18, the J gene TRBJ2-2, with TRBD1 identical over 9 bases. This CDR3 is built from 15 residues. Germline values: CDR1 KGHSH, CDR2 LQKENI. J was trimmed by 3 bases and V by 3 bases; bases with no gene match: 2.